This T cell receptor (beta chain) was retrieved from a study of blood T cell repertoires in COVID-19. Study background: Material from acute and convalescent COVID-19 was sourced from the United States, Italy and Spain.

There are 13 residues in the CDR3. The germline CDR1 and CDR2 sequences are SGHTA and FQGNSA. With 3 bases removed from V and 3 bases from J, the gap between germline ends came to 9 bases. Authors' data handling: Amplification of reference gene primers was used by the study to estimate nucleated cell counts. Sequenced by immunoSEQ multiplex PCR; TCRdb stores in-frame clones only, minus some. V and J calls and clone size are copied from that table; D and trimming were computed from the DNA. There are under 130,000 clones in the sample; roughly nine tenths occur only once, and 32% lies in the top ten. The sample taken for sequencing was peripheral blood. The chain joins TRBV7-2 to TRBJ2-7; no clear D gene. The TCR originated in a woman over 75 with acute or convalescent COVID-19. CDR3 sequence reads: CASSLVRSYEQYF. Written as DNA, the CDR3 is TGTGCCAGCAGCTTGGTCAGAAGCTACGAGCAGTACTTC.